A single sample is the source of the 13 T cell receptor beta chains below, sequenced in a study of blood T cell repertoires in COVID-19 (dated by TCRdb to about 2020). Receptor libraries were prepared by the immunoSEQ multiplex PCR assay. TCRdb mirrors the immuneACCESS table, restricted to in-frame sequences. Some clones are absent from its copies; in checked studies, under half trace to an unresolved V gene, and the reason for the others is unknown. In this sample the table shows about 190,000 clones, around 84% of which occur a single time. Roughly a fifth of the sample is taken by the ten largest. The sample comprised peripheral blood. The receptors were sampled from a human donor in a cohort sampled during active COVID-19.

V gene TRBV28 combines with J gene TRBJ2-7, with 7 bases matching TRBD1. The length of the CDR3 is 14 residues. CDR1 is MDHEN and CDR2 is SYDVKM in the germline V gene. Losses at the gene ends were 7 bases for V and 2 bases for J; bases not matched to a gene: 8. The CDR3 sequence: CASNQGGTPYEQYF. CDR3 DNA sequence: TGTGCCAGCAACCAAGGGGGCACCCCCTACGAGCAGTACTTC.

The chain joins TRBV18 to TRBJ2-7; weak D call: TRBD1 (6 bases). Looked up from germline, CDR1 is KGHSH and CDR2 is LQKENI. V lost 4 bases and J lost 2, with 12 bases in between. The CDR3 runs 14 residues. The CDR3 DNA reads TGTGCCAGCTCACAAACAGGGCCCCCCTACGAGCAGTACTTC. Protein sequence: CASSQTGPPYEQYF. Complete variable domain (other parts from reference TRBV18 and TRBJ2-7): NAGVMQNPRHLVRRRGQEARLRCSPMKGHSHVYWYRQLPEEGLKFMVYLQKENIIDESGMPKERFSAEFPKEGPSILRIQQVVRGDSAAYFCASSQTGPPYEQYFGPGTRLTVT.

J is TRBJ2-1 and V is TRBV6-2 or TRBV6-3, with D hard to call. This CDR3 contains 14 residues. The V and J ends lost 3 bases and 0 bases respectively, with 6 bases between them. Germline V gene lookup returns CDR1 MNHEY and CDR2 SVGEGT. The CDR3 nucleotides read TGTGCCAGCAGTTATCAGATCTCCTACAATGAGCAGTTCTTC. It translates to CASSYQISYNEQFF.

This sequence joins TRBV12-3 or TRBV12-4 and TRBJ2-2; D is undetermined. V lost 6 bases and J 3 bases, leaving 5 bases between the germline ends. The CDR3 sequence is 12 residues long. The CDR3 sequence is CASRPDTGELFF. In nucleotides, the CDR3 is TGTGCCAGCAGGCCGGACACCGGGGAGCTGTTTTTT.

J is TRBJ1-4 and V is TRBV5-1, with 7 nucleotides matching TRBD1. Germline loops: CDR1 SGHRS, CDR2 YFSETQ. V lost 4 bases, J lost 0 bases, and 9 bases stayed unmatched. CDR3 size: 17 residues. The CDR3 protein is CASSPDRRGATNEKLFF. The CDR3 DNA is TGCGCCAGCAGCCCGGACAGGAGGGGTGCAACTAATGAAAAACTGTTTTTT.

The count of this clone is one. CDR3 sequence: CASGLVLRPVDTEAFF. The CDR3 nucleotides read TGTGCTAGTGGTTTGGTACTGAGGCCGGTAGACACTGAAGCTTTCTTT. The chain employs TRBV12-5 and TRBJ1-1; D is uncertain. This CDR3 has 16 residues. Trimming pared 0 bases from V and 3 bases from J, leaving 14 bases between. Germline values: CDR1 LGHNT, CDR2 FRNRAP.

The chain employs TRBV6-5 and TRBJ2-2; D is unclear. Germline CDR1 MNHEY, CDR2 SVGAGI. V was cut by 7 bases and J by 6 bases, with 9 bases left in between. The CDR3 covers 12 residues. The chain's CDR3 is CASINRPGELFF. As DNA, the CDR3 is TGTGCCAGCATTAACAGACCCGGGGAGCTGTTTTTT.

The rearrangement joins TRBV2 to TRBJ1-5, with 10 bases fitting TRBD1. V dropped 4 bases and J dropped 4; count of bases not matched to a gene: 1. The CDR3 extends over 14 amino acids. In germline, CDR1 is SNHLY, CDR2 FYNNEI. CDR3: CASSGQGANQPQHF. CDR3 DNA sequence: TGTGCCAGCAGTGGACAGGGGGCAAATCAGCCCCAGCATTTT.

With respect to this clone: Other DNA sequences from this sample encode an identical CDR3 as well. This chain uses TRBV6-5 with TRBJ1-3, with D perhaps matching TRBD1 (5 bases). Germline V gives CDR1 MNHEY, CDR2 SVGAGI. Trimming left V 6 bases short and J 4 bases short, with 7 bases between. The CDR3 sequence is 12 residues long. The CDR3 region has the DNA TGTGCCAGCAGGGGGCCCGGAAACACCATATATTTT. This encodes CASRGPGNTIYF.

This clone was recorded at least ten times. J is TRBJ2-2 and V is TRBV4-1; D call uncertain. Germline loops: CDR1 MGHRA, CDR2 YSYEKL. The V end lost 1 base, the J end lost 0 bases, and 6 bases lay between the germline ends. The CDR3 is 15 amino acids. This CDR3 reads CASSQGLANTGELFF. CDR3 in DNA: TGCGCCAGCAGCCAAGGTCTCGCGAACACCGGGGAGCTGTTTTTT.

This clone appeared a few times. The V and J genes are TRBV27 and TRBJ2-1, with TRBD2 matching over 8 bases. The J segment lost 3 bases and the V segment lost 5 bases, leaving 6 bases of the junction unmatched. The CDR3 has 15 residues. Per the germline V gene, CDR1 is MNHEY and CDR2 is SMNVEV (reference sequence). CDR3 DNA sequence: TGTGCCAGCAGTAGCGGGGGTCAACTCTACAATGAGCAGTTCTTC. The encoded protein is CASSSGGQLYNEQFF.

The rearrangement joins TRBV27 to TRBJ1-1; no clear D gene. In germline, CDR1 is MNHEY, CDR2 SMNVEV (reference sequence). This CDR3 is built from 14 residues. V was cut by 2 bases and J by 5 bases, with 12 bases left in between. DNA of the CDR3: TGTGCCAGCAGTTTACTGCGGGTCGAGACTGAAGCTTTCTTT. This gives the protein CASSLLRVETEAFF.

V usage is TRBV6-5 and J usage is TRBJ1-6, with D uncertain. Germline V lookup: CDR1 MNHEY, CDR2 SVGAGI. This CDR3 spans 12 amino acids. Deletions cut 9 bases from V and 6 bases from J, with 9 bases between. In DNA form, the CDR3 reads TGTGCCAGTAATAGCCCTAATTCACCCCTCCACTTT. This translates into CASNSPNSPLHF.